Included here is one T cell receptor delta chain sequence, with context. Its target is not known. This same CDR3 is encoded by further DNA sequences in the sample. RNA was extracted from the cells and then reverse transcribed. CDR3 amplicons came from multiplex PCR with pooled V-gene forward and constant-region reverse primers. TCRdb redid the clone calls on the multiplex PCR reads with CATT. The data hold roughly 56,000 delta-chain clones, with about 16% observed a single time. This record comes from a study of Vδ1+ human thymocytes. Study results and caveats: Thymic TRG and TRD repertoires appeared highly polyclonal.

Germline V lookup: CDR1 TSWWSYY, CDR2 QGS. Trimming shortened V by 2 bases and J by 1 base, and 8 bases separated the two germline ends. The CDR3 contains 14 residues. The chain is built from TRDV1 and TRDJ1; D not resolved. The TCR was taken from a girl less than two years old who had congenital heart surgery. Sequencing was carried out using Vdelta1+ gamma-delta thymocytes from the thymus. Indicated subset: FACS-sorted CD3+ TCRalphabeta- TCRVdelta1+ TCRVdelta2- thymocytes. The CDR3 reads CALGEGGSTDKLIF. The CDR3 DNA follows: TGTGCTCTTGGGGAAGGAGGGAGCACCGATAAACTCATCTTT.